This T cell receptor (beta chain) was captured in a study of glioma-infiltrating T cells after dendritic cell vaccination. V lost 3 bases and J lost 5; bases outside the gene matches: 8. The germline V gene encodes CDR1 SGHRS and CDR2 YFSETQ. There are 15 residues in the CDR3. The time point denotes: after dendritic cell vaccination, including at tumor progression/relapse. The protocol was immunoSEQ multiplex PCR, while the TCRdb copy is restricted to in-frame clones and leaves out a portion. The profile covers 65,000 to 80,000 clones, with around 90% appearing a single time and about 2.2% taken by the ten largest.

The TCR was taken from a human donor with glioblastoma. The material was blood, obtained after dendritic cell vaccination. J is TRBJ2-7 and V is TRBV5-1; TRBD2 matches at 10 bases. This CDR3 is CASSSLAGASNEQYF. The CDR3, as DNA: TGCGCCAGCAGCTCTCTAGCGGGGGCCTCTAACGAGCAGTACTTC. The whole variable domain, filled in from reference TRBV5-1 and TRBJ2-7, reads KAGVTQTPRYLIKTRGQQVTLSCSPISGHRSVSWYQQTPGQGLQFLFEYFSETQRNKGNFPGRFSGRQFSNSRSEMNVSTLELGDSALYLCASSSLAGASNEQYFGPGTRLTVT.